Detailed here is one T cell receptor (beta chain). At one end, the junction sequence differs from germline, possibly due to a read error. The CDR3 is 11 amino acids. PBMCs were isolated at a quantity of at least 6 million per sample. These data are taken from a study of blood T cells in healthy people across ages. A J-beta primer mix and a sample-barcoded 5' primer were used in a second PCR of roughly 6 to 12 cycles. TCRdb reprocessed the 5' RACE reads via MiXCR and lists one record per CDR3 protein. The sample has 650,000 to 1,000,000 distinct CDR3 sequences; roughly 40% are singletons. The TCR comes from a young man in good health. The chain combines TRBV12-3 or TRBV12-4 with TRBJ2-1; D unresolved. Sequenced material: blood. CDR3 residues: CASSVTGERFF. CDR3 DNA: TGTGCCAGCAGTGTGACGGGTGAGCGGTTCTTC.